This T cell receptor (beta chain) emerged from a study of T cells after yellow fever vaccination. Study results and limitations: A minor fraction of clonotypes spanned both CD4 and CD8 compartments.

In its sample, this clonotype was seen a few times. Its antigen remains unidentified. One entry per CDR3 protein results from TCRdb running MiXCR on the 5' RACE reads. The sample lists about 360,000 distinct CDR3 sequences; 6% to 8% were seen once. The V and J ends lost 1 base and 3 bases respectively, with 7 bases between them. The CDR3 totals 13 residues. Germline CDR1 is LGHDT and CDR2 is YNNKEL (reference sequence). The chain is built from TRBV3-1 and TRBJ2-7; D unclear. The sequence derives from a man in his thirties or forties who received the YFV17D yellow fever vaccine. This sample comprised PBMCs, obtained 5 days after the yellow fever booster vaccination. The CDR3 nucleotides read TGTGCCAGCAGCCAAGCGGGCATCTACGAGCAGTACTTC. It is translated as CASSQAGIYEQYF.